This T cell receptor beta chain is from a study of blood T cell repertoires in COVID-19. Study context: Samples of COVID-19 (acute and convalescent) were obtained from the United States, Italy and Spain.

The assay was immunoSEQ multiplex PCR, and TCRdb's table has in-frame clones only and misses some. The sample shows around 250,000 clones, 85% to 90% of them seen only once. The ends were cut back, 4 bases at V and 2 bases at J, with 13 bases in the middle. Germline CDR1 is MNHEY and CDR2 is SMNVEV (reference sequence). The CDR3 consists of 15 residues. V gene TRBV27 combines with J gene TRBJ2-3; D uncertain. Sequenced: peripheral blood. This receptor was obtained from a woman in her seventies with active or convalescent COVID-19. CDR3 bases: TGTGCCAGCAGTTCCATAGTCAGGCCCACAGATACGCAGTATTTT. Translated, it gives CASSSIVRPTDTQYF.